Shown below are 3 T cell receptor beta chains from a single sample sequenced in a study of cytomegalovirus exposure and HLA in healthy donors. The PCR made use of 60 Vbeta and 13 Jbeta primers. The data were produced by immunoSEQ multiplex PCR, yet TCRdb's version contains in-frame clones alone and is incomplete. The sample carries 160,000 or so clones, around 88% recorded once. Specimen: PBMCs. Every receptor here comes from a woman aged 18-29 years in good health and CMV-seronegative.

This clone was seen a few times. This sequence joins TRBV5-6 and TRBJ1-4, with a possible D match to TRBD1 (6 bases). This CDR3 has 15 amino acids. Germline V lookup: CDR1 SGHDT, CDR2 YYEEEE. The V end was cut by 4 bases, the J end by 7 bases, with 17 bases between. CDR3 residues: CASSTTGILGEKLFF. CDR3 in DNA: TGTGCCAGCAGCACTACAGGGATTTTGGGTGAAAAACTGTTTTTT. Using reference TRBV5-6 and TRBJ1-4 for the parts outside the CDR3, the full variable domain is DAGVTQSPTHLIKTRGQQVTLRCSPKSGHDTVSWYQQALGQGPQFIFQYYEEEERQRGNFPDRFSGHQFPNYSSELNVNALLLGDSALYLCASSTTGILGEKLFFGSGTQLSVL.

This sequence joins TRBV5-1 and TRBJ2-7, with a weak D call TRBD1 (5 bases). From germline, CDR1 is SGHRS and CDR2 YFSETQ. Trimming took 4 bases from V and 3 from J, leaving 11 bases between them. This CDR3 region has 13 residues. CDR3 sequence reads: CASSPQGYYEQYF. The CDR3 coding sequence is TGCGCCAGCAGCCCGCAGGGATACTACGAGCAGTACTTC.

The gene calls are TRBV5-1 and TRBJ2-5, with D tentatively TRBD2 (6 bases). Germline CDR1 and CDR2: SGHRS and YFSETQ. The V end was cut by 0 bases, the J end by 2 bases, with 11 bases between. The CDR3 has 15 residues. The CDR3 here is CASSLGIRGQETQYF. In DNA form, the CDR3 reads TGCGCCAGCAGCTTGGGCATCCGGGGGCAAGAGACCCAGTACTTC.